Following are 28 T cell receptor beta chains from one sample sequenced in a study of cytotoxic CD8 clonotypes in ibrutinib-treated CLL. This table comes from immunoSEQ multiplex PCR, and its TCRdb copy is limited to in-frame clones, with some not included. The table records about 140,000 clones, 70% to 90% of them present only once. The specimen was PBMCs, collected after 36 months of ibrutinib treatment. All receptors derive from a human donor with chronic lymphocytic leukemia.

This clone was seen only once. The chain joins TRBV10-3 to TRBJ1-2; D possibly corresponds to TRBD1 (5 bases). V gave up 6 bases and J gave up 3 bases, with 14 bases separating them. The germline V gene encodes CDR1 ENHRY and CDR2 SYGVKD. The CDR3 totals 14 residues. CDR3 amino acids: CAISTPGGDYGYTF. Written as DNA, the CDR3 is TGTGCCATCAGCACTCCTGGAGGGGACTATGGCTACACCTTC.

The chain links TRBV6-4 to TRBJ2-3; D gene uncertain. The germline V gene has CDR1 MRHNA and CDR2 SNTAGT. This CDR3 region has 13 residues. V was clipped by 6 bases and J by 1 base, with 8 bases between them. In DNA form, the CDR3 reads TGTGCCAGCAGGGAACATGGCACAGATACGCAGTATTTT. As protein: CASREHGTDTQYF.

This clone showed up just a few times. CDR3: CASSLRGTNEKLFF. The CDR3 nucleotides are TGTGCCAGCAGCTTACGAGGAACTAATGAAAAACTGTTTTTT. The chain carries TRBV7-9 and TRBJ1-4; D unclear. CDR3 length: 14 amino acids. Germline CDR1 reads SEHNR; CDR2 reads FQNEAQ (reference sequence). Trimming pared 2 bases from V and 1 base from J, leaving 5 bases between.

This sequence joins TRBV9 and TRBJ2-1; no firm D call. The CDR3 is 12 residues long. V gave up 5 bases and J gave up 6 bases, with 9 bases separating them. Germline V gene data show CDR1 as SGDLS and CDR2 as YYNGEE. The CDR3 sequence: CASSGPPNEQFF. The CDR3 DNA follows: TGTGCCAGCAGTGGACCGCCCAATGAGCAGTTCTTC.

The chain links TRBV18 to TRBJ1-4; D is perhaps TRBD1 (5 bases). Trimming took off 3 bases at V and 4 bases at J, with 12 bases between the two ends. The CDR3 runs to 15 residues. Germline V CDR1 and CDR2: KGHSH, LQKENI. The CDR3 reads CASSPRGRINEKLFF. The CDR3 DNA sequence: TGTGCCAGCTCACCCCGGGGACGAATTAATGAAAAACTGTTTTTT.

The rearrangement joins TRBV6-1 to TRBJ1-2, with 7 bases that match TRBD1. CDR1 and CDR2 (germline): MNHNS, SASEGT. V shed 4 bases and J 2 bases; nucleotides not matched to a gene: 4. The CDR3 is 14 amino acids. CDR3 residues: CASSAPTGNYGYTF. In DNA form, the CDR3 reads TGTGCCAGCAGTGCCCCGACAGGGAACTATGGCTACACCTTC.

The genes are TRBV27 and TRBJ2-1; tentative D call: TRBD2 (6 bases). Germline V gene data show CDR1 as MNHEY and CDR2 as SMNVEV (reference sequence). V lost 8 bases and J lost 4, with 12 bases in between. The CDR3 contains 13 residues. CDR3 nucleotides: TGTGCCAGCGCCTACGGGGGATACAATGAGCAGTTCTTC. Amino acids: CASAYGGYNEQFF.

The rearrangement uses TRBV2 and TRBJ2-7; D remains unclear. Deletions cut 6 bases from V and 3 bases from J, with 6 bases between. The germline CDR1 and CDR2 sequences are SNHLY and FYNNEI. CDR3 length equals 11 residues. The CDR3 protein is CASSANYEQYF. CDR3 sequence (DNA): TGTGCCAGCAGCGCAAACTACGAGCAGTACTTC. Together with reference TRBV2 and TRBJ2-7, the CDR3 gives the full variable domain: EPEVTQTPSHQVTQMGQEVILRCVPISNHLYFYWYRQILGQKVEFLVSFYNNEISEKSEIFDDQFSVERPDGSNFTLKIRSTKLEDSAMYFCASSANYEQYFGPGTRLTVT.

This clone has only one observation. The chain carries TRBV7-7 and TRBJ2-3, with 8 bases aligning to TRBD2. V lost 5 bases to trimming and J lost 0 bases; unmatched junction nucleotides: 7. Germline CDR1 reads SSHAT; CDR2 reads FNYEAQ (reference sequence). There are 16 residues in the CDR3. The CDR3 sequence is CASSPGSGGSTDTQYF. For the CDR3, the DNA is TGTGCCAGCAGCCCCGGAAGCGGGGGTAGCACAGATACGCAGTATTTT.

The chain has TRBV6-4 and TRBJ1-4; D might be TRBD1 (6 bases). The CDR3 is made up of 14 amino acids. V lost 8 bases to trimming and J lost 7 bases, with 17 bases between them. Germline V gene data show CDR1 as MRHNA and CDR2 as SNTAGT. CDR3 loop: CASPQRGFAEKLFF. CDR3 nucleotides: TGTGCCAGCCCTCAGAGGGGGTTTGCTGAAAAACTGTTTTTT.

This chain joins TRBV5-4 and TRBJ2-7; a possible D gene is TRBD1 (5 bases). V gave up 10 bases and J gave up 6 bases, with 20 bases separating them. This CDR3 is built from 13 residues. Germline V gene lookup returns CDR1 SGHNT and CDR2 YYREEE (reference sequence). The CDR3 region has the DNA TGTGCCCTTAGGGGTGGCCTAGGTGGCGAGCAGTACTTC. Protein product: CALRGGLGGEQYF.

V usage is TRBV7-8 and J usage is TRBJ2-3; 7 bases map to TRBD1. Germline lookup yields CDR1 SGHVS and CDR2 FQNEAQ. CDR3 length: 14 residues. J was trimmed by 2 bases and V by 5 bases; bases with no gene match: 4. In DNA, the CDR3 is TGTGCCAGCAGCCCGGGACAGACCACAGATACGCAGTATTTT. Translated, it gives CASSPGQTTDTQYF.

The chain uses TRBV10-3 and TRBJ2-7, with TRBD2 as a possible D gene (6 bases). The CDR3 contains 13 residues. Germline-derived CDR1 and CDR2 are ENHRY and SYGVKD. Trimming removed 9 bases at V and 6 bases at J, with 18 bases between. The DNA for the CDR3 is TGTGCCATTTGCCCCGTACTGGAGGGCGAGCAGTACTTC. Its translation is CAICPVLEGEQYF.

The chain has TRBV5-1 and TRBJ1-1; 7 nucleotides agree with TRBD1. Germline lookup yields CDR1 SGHRS and CDR2 YFSETQ. The CDR3 is 15 amino acids. The J segment lost 5 bases and the V segment lost 0 bases, leaving 7 bases of the junction unmatched. The CDR3 sequence: CASSLDQPTGTEAFF. In DNA form, the CDR3 reads TGCGCCAGCAGCTTGGATCAGCCGACAGGGACTGAAGCTTTCTTT.

The sample holds one count of this clone. V gene TRBV6-5 combines with J gene TRBJ1-3; D may be TRBD1 (5 bases). Germline CDR1 reads MNHEY; CDR2 reads SVGAGI. V dropped 3 bases and J dropped 4 bases, with 13 bases sitting between them. This CDR3 spans 15 amino acids. The CDR3 here is CASSYMRGGGNTIYF. CDR3 nucleotide sequence: TGTGCCAGCAGTTATATGCGGGGGGGAGGAAACACCATATATTTT.

The CDR3 DNA follows: TGTGCCAGCACGTGGGCTGAGACCCAGTACTTC. Translation gives CASTWAETQYF. This rearrangement joins TRBV2 to TRBJ2-5; D gene unclear. Germline V gene data show CDR1 as SNHLY and CDR2 as FYNNEI. The V end lost 7 bases, the J end lost 5 bases, and 8 bases lay between the germline ends. CDR3 size: 11 residues.

The V and J genes are TRBV4-2 and TRBJ2-3; 9 bases line up with TRBD1. The CDR3 sequence is 16 residues long. Germline V CDR1 and CDR2: LGHNA, YNFKEQ. Trimming removed 6 bases from V and 4 bases from J; junction bases left unmatched: 11. CDR3 nucleotides: TGTGCCAGCAGGCCAACCGGGACAGGGACCCCAGATACGCAGTATTTT. Its protein is CASRPTGTGTPDTQYF.

The chain has TRBV7-9 and TRBJ1-4, with D unclear. Trimming removed 1 base at V and 0 bases at J, with 9 bases between. Germline CDR1 is SEHNR and CDR2 is FQNEAQ (reference sequence). The length of the CDR3 is 16 residues. The CDR3 spells CASSLGQSTTNEKLFF. The CDR3 DNA is TGTGCCAGCAGCTTAGGCCAGTCCACAACTAATGAAAAACTGTTTTTT.

The rearrangement uses TRBV9 and TRBJ2-1; no definite D call. The CDR3 has 12 residues. Trimming took 0 bases from V and 7 from J, leaving 5 bases between them. Per the germline V gene, CDR1 is SGDLS and CDR2 is YYNGEE. The DNA for the CDR3 is TGTGCCAGCAGCGTAGCCCTGAATGAGCAGTTCTTC. Translation gives CASSVALNEQFF.

This chain joins TRBV5-1 and TRBJ1-2; tentatively, D is TRBD1 (6 bases). Germline CDR1 reads SGHRS; CDR2 reads YFSETQ. Trimming left V 6 bases short and J 6 bases short, with 21 bases between. The CDR3 sequence is 15 residues long. CDR3 loop: CASTLMGGLIDGYTF. The CDR3 DNA sequence: TGCGCCAGCACCCTAATGGGGGGCTTAATTGATGGCTACACCTTC.

The chain recombines TRBV29-1 with TRBJ2-5; the D gene is possibly TRBD1 (6 bases). The J call is doubtful: the DNA matches TRBJ2-7 better. This CDR3 is 12 amino acids long. Germline CDR1 reads SQVTM; CDR2 reads ANQGSEA. Here the CDR3 reads CSVGHITYEQYF. The DNA for the CDR3 is TGCAGCGTGGGACACATCACCTACGAGCAGTACTTC.

The rearrangement uses TRBV29-1 and TRBJ1-5; D call uncertain. Germline assignment: CDR1 SQVTM and CDR2 ANQGSEA. There are 12 residues in the CDR3. The CDR3: CRPHGPDQPQHF. The CDR3 DNA follows: TGCAGACCCCACGGGCCGGATCAGCCCCAGCATTTT.

The chain recombines TRBV12-5 with TRBJ2-1, with 9 positions matching TRBD2. Germline V lookup: CDR1 LGHNT, CDR2 FRNRAP. Losses at the gene ends were 0 bases for V and 8 bases for J; bases not matched to a gene: 14. This CDR3 has 18 residues. CDR3 bases: TGTGCTAGTGGTTTGGTACCCCGCCTAGCGGGAAATTTAGATGAGCAGTTCTTC. Its translation: CASGLVPRLAGNLDEQFF.

This clone was found a few times. The gene calls are TRBV10-3 and TRBJ1-2; D unresolved. Between the trimmed V and J ends, which lost 9 bases and 5 bases, there was a span of 22 bases. The CDR3 sequence is 15 residues long. Germline V gene lookup returns CDR1 ENHRY and CDR2 SYGVKD. The CDR3 sequence is CAILRRLGDFYGYTF. In DNA, the CDR3 is TGTGCCATTCTAAGGCGCCTCGGGGATTTTTATGGCTACACCTTC.

The chain combines TRBV4-1 with TRBJ2-7; D unresolved. V was cut by 1 base and J by 5 bases, with 12 bases left in between. The CDR3 loop spans 14 amino acids. CDR1 MGHRA and CDR2 YSYEKL come from the germline V gene. Here the CDR3 reads CASSQVGKSHEQYF. CDR3 in DNA: TGCGCCAGCAGCCAAGTAGGGAAGTCCCACGAGCAGTACTTC.

The gene calls are TRBV6-1 and TRBJ2-5, with D unresolved. The CDR3 covers 14 residues. The germline V gene encodes CDR1 MNHNS and CDR2 SASEGT. V was cut by 1 base and J by 1 base, with 7 bases left in between. This CDR3 is CASSEGASQETQYF. The DNA of the CDR3 is TGTGCCAGCAGTGAAGGTGCCAGCCAAGAGACCCAGTACTTC.

This clone was counted once. J is TRBJ2-2 and V is TRBV5-1; tentative D call: TRBD1 (6 bases). This CDR3 is built from 13 residues. Germline V gives CDR1 SGHRS, CDR2 YFSETQ. Trimming removed 4 bases from V and 5 bases from J, with 9 bases in between. In DNA, the CDR3 is TGCGCCAGCAGCACCGGGACAACCGGGGAGCTGTTTTTT. Protein product: CASSTGTTGELFF.

The gene calls are TRBV11-2 and TRBJ2-4; tentative D call: TRBD2 (5 bases). V shed 1 base and J shed 8 bases, with 12 bases lying between them. CDR3 length equals 14 residues. CDR1 and CDR2 from the germline V gene are SGHAT and FQNNGV. CDR3 in DNA: TGTGCCAGCAGCTTAGCTTGGGAGACCCACATTCAGTACTTC. Amino acid sequence: CASSLAWETHIQYF.